This TCR beta chain was identified in a study of cytomegalovirus exposure and HLA in healthy donors (TCRdb year 2017). Study-wide context: In an earlier analysis of under 750 of the donors, 250 to 350 Gb of sequence data and 90 million to 120 million unique TCR beta sequences from 180 million or so T cells were reported. A later genetic analysis took genome-wide SNP genotypes for about 55% of the roughly 700 donors and used that subset as a discovery cohort. On average, roughly 250,000 unique TCR beta nucleotide sequences were sequenced per donor among about 400 genotyped donors of the cohort, with roughly 20% of those sequences being non-productive. To predict cytomegalovirus infection status, the study combined high-throughput TCR immunosequencing, statistical association of individual TCRs with disease status, and machine learning. All discovery cohort repertoires had been generated using a single sequencing platform. To decide whether each TCR beta V gene segment behaved as functional or pseudogenic, an earlier analysis of fewer than 750 of the donors relied on high-throughput TCR beta sequencing. About five DR-DQ haplotypes were treated as single units for association and clustering because of strong linkage in the cohort. The genetic ancestry cluster associated with self-reported Caucasian donors included approximately 85% of the approximately 430 genotyped donors. Both class I and class II loci were covered by HLA typing, at four-digit resolution. An early release covering around 630 HLA-typed donors comprised about 300 gigabases of sequencing data and approximately 85 million unique TCR sequences. Along with the roughly 710-subject first cohort, a separate validation cohort of some 130 different subjects was used. The number of donors typed differed by locus, with 629-630 for A, B, C, DRB1 and DQB1, 522 for DQA1, about 610 for DPA1, and some 440 for DPB1. The later analysis used no new phenotypic data to find candidate immune exposures, relying instead on TCR beta sequences and their occurrence across donors. Using immunosequencing, the study profiled T cell repertoires from 666 subjects and related those repertoires to cytomegalovirus serostatus. The study aimed to test whether signatures of past pathogen exposure could be identified by cataloging public T cell receptors. Donor age, sex, ethnicity and CMV serostatus were collected together with the repertoire data. To study patterns of TCR occurrence, a later analysis re-analyzed previously published TCR beta repertoires from 666 donors and added high-resolution HLA genotyping. What the research found in general, with its limitations: A later analysis reported that several top co-occurrence clusters appeared linked to parvovirus B19, influenza, CMV and Epstein-Barr virus. CMV serostatus was the only immune exposure information available for the cohort. The authors suggested that the approach could potentially be generalized to other disease states and immunological phenotypes. Most TCR sequences were seen in very few donors, while some public TCRs were found in many individuals. Only TCR beta chains were sequenced in this cohort, and the absence of alpha or paired-chain data limited detectable features. Around 16 rarely observed V segments, including chromosome 9 orphons, were excluded from the earlier analysis of just under 600 of the donors because counts were too low. Compared with the roughly 700-donor mean, donors in an Asian-associated ancestry cluster had fewer N-insertions in productive TCRs, according to a later genetic analysis. The study listed approximately 160 TCR beta chains as associated with cytomegalovirus. In a later analysis, the rate of TCR association differed among HLA loci, with DRB1 alleles having the most associated TCRs and HLA-C alleles having the fewest. Because some donors lacked HLA typing at each locus, the association tests relied only on the typed subset. A cluster of highly shared sequence variants was judged likely to be a technical artifact of the sequencing pipeline. An earlier analysis of several hundred of the donors showed that most TCR beta V segments appeared in productive rearrangements either about 87% or about 30% of the time, which broadly matched IMGT annotations. V-gene and J-gene trimming of TCR beta chains was associated with a missense DCLRE1C variant in a later genetic analysis, and the association was replicated in an independent cohort. A later analysis associated some 17,000 TCR beta sequences with specific HLA alleles at a false discovery rate of 0.05. In vitro tests confirmed that a few of the cytomegalovirus-associated TCR beta chains recognize cytomegalovirus antigens. Roughly uniform sequencing depth across donors was assumed in presence/absence analyses, although this assumption may not hold. Correlated functional status among segregating V segments might be attributable to linkage disequilibrium, but an unknown experimental factor could not be ruled out. The 87-base-pair reads could not distinguish some IMGT-functional V segments, including TRBV6-2 and TRBV6-3, so those segments were excluded. A further reported finding was that TCR beta sequences accurately predicted the HLA-A and HLA-B alleles for most subjects in the first cohort. In a later analysis, HLA-associated TCR beta chains were found to be more clonally expanded and to have lower generation probabilities than equally common non-associated chains. According to a later analysis, most CMV-associated TCR beta chains appeared to be HLA-restricted, and the HLA associations seemed to be driven largely by CMV exposure. Assigning TCR associations to individual alleles was difficult when HLA alleles, especially DR and DQ, strongly co-occurred. The classifier was reported to diagnose cytomegalovirus status with high specificity and sensitivity in both the original cohort and the validation cohort.

Libraries were constructed by the immunoSEQ multiplex PCR assay. For the multiplex PCR, a mixture combining 60 forward primers for TCR Vbeta segments and 13 reverse primers for TCR Jbeta segments was used. The CDR3 region of rearranged TCR beta genes was amplified from genomic DNA by a multiplex PCR assay. The amplified TCR beta libraries were sequenced on the Illumina HiSeq System as 87-base-pair reads. In the source study's methods: A later analysis counted about 76 million unique TCR beta chains across the approximately 700 repertoires, and roughly 11 million of these chains were shared by at least two donors. Raw reads were error-corrected and collapsed into unique sequences with a nearest-neighbor algorithm that merged closely related sequences to remove PCR and sequencing errors. V, D and J gene segments were assigned by aligning CDR3 sequences to IMGT reference sequences. Each retained sequence needed at least a six-nucleotide match to both a V gene segment and a J gene segment. A rearrangement was called productive if the CDR3 had no stop codons and remained in frame with V and J, and every other rearrangement was called non-productive. Following IMGT convention, CDR3 was defined as the stretch from the second conserved V-encoded cysteine to the conserved J-encoded phenylalanine. Sequences without an unambiguous match to a single V gene segment were excluded from the earlier analysis of 450 to 650 of the donors. In an earlier analysis of 587 of the donors, V segments were called functional above 56.7% productive rearrangements and were called segregating when the between-donor standard deviation exceeded 5%. A statistical classification framework was built to diagnose cytomegalovirus status from the catalog of TCR beta chain sequences. In a later analysis, V and J genes were assigned by comparing TCR nucleotide sequences against IMGT/GENE-DB human TR gene sequences. In a later analysis, CDR3 sequences and most-parsimonious VDJ recombination scenarios were assigned using the TCRdist pipeline. In a later analysis, each TCR beta chain was defined by its CDR3 amino acid sequence together with its V-gene family, and reads lacking a unique V-gene family were excluded. To address suspected cross-contamination and a sequencing artifact, a later analysis removed under 600 highly shared, low-generation-probability nucleotide sequences. For each public chain, a later analysis derived a clonal expansion index from normalized ranks of inferred template counts within each repertoire. A later analysis computed generation probabilities with a VDJ recombination model fitted to out-of-frame rearrangements, and checked the results against IGoR. In a later analysis, hypergeometric tests were used to score TCR-TCR, TCR-HLA and TCR-CMV co-occurrence, with a repertoire-size bias correction applied to TCR pairs. A later analysis estimated false discovery rates by permuting HLA or CMV assignments 20 times. In a later analysis, co-occurring TCRs were grouped with DBSCAN, and TCRdist sequence similarity was added when clustering was performed within HLA-allele-positive subsets. Co-occurrence clustering excluded repertoires with fewer than 30,000 or more than 120,000 public chains, plus five with anomalous nucleotide sharing. TCRdb re-hosts the immuneACCESS table, in-frame sequences only. Its copies lack some clones; in the studies checked, an unresolved V gene accounts for under half of them, and the cause for the rest is not known. V and J calls and clone size are copied from that table; D and trimming were computed from the DNA. The sample contains around 71,000 clones, 65% to 70% of them found a single time. 14% of the sample lies in the top ten.

On this clone: This clone's antigen is unknown. Qualities for individual bases were not recorded, and no much larger clone is one base off.

The CDR3 spans 14 residues, from the cysteine through the phenylalanine. CDR3 DNA only is kept here, 42 bases in frame from base 1. Trimming costs V 7 bases and J 2 bases, and their ends lie 15 bases apart. The germline V gene sets CDR1 to SNHLY and CDR2 to FYNNEI. In total, 630 or so healthy bone marrow donors made up the cohort. Cohort members were all nominally healthy when sampled, although unrecorded immune exposures were likely present. The donor was CMV seropositive and belonged to the group of some 290 seropositive cohort members. Each donor provided a peripheral blood sample, and peripheral blood mononuclear cells were used for TCR beta sequencing. Genomic DNA was extracted from the blood cell samples with the Qiagen DNeasy Blood Extraction Kit.

The sequenced sample consisted of PBMCs. This clonotype originated in a male donor in good health and CMV-seropositive. The receptor chain draws on TRBV2 and TRBJ2-7, and possibly TRBD2, on 7 matching bases. CDR3 sequence: CASTTGRVAYEQYF. The nucleotides read TGTGCCAGCACCACAGGGAGGGTAGCCTACGAGCAGTACTTC.